This T cell receptor beta chain was observed in a study of memory CD8 T cells in hepatitis C reinfection. On the study more broadly: Between 55 and 20 weeks before reinfection detection, pre-reinfection samples were drawn.

The protocol was immunoSEQ multiplex PCR, while the TCRdb copy is restricted to in-frame clones and leaves out a portion. The table lists 45,000 to 55,000 clones, about nine tenths of them singletons, with roughly 1% in the top ten. Time point noted: pre-reinfection, 55 to 20 weeks before reinfection detection. Sorted cells were sequenced directly ex vivo without any in vitro expansion. People who inject drugs from Montreal's HEPCO study were the donors. Two donors provided sorted CD3+ CD8+ CD45RO- naive CD8 T cells at all three reinfection time points. CDR3 length: 13 amino acids. Germline V gives CDR1 MNHEY, CDR2 SVGAGI. Trimming removed 2 bases at V and 5 bases at J, with 10 bases between. A note on this clone: Its matching antigen is unknown.

Notes on the study in general: Roughly 5 donors were too few for definitive public clonotype conclusions.

The chain carries TRBV6-5 and TRBJ2-7, with a possible D match to TRBD2 (6 bases). Sample: naive CD8+ T cells sorted from blood. The origin of this receptor is a man younger than 35 with hepatitis C virus infection. The DNA for the CDR3 is TGTGCCAGCAGTTACGGGGGGTTGGACGAGCAGTACGTC. Its translation: CASSYGGLDEQYV.